The 27 T cell receptor beta chains reported below all come from one sample, sequenced in a study of graft-versus-host responses after intestinal transplantation. Some clones are missing from TCRdb's copy, which holds only in-frame ones; the method was immunoSEQ multiplex PCR. The sample carries about 92,000 clones, just over 90% recorded once. The antigens of these receptors remain unknown. Here the sequenced sample was unstimulated CD8+ T cells sorted from spleen or lymph node cells, taken before intestinal transplant. These receptors were collected from a human donor who received an intestinal transplant.

This chain uses TRBV4-1 with TRBJ2-5, with D unclear. Per the germline V gene, CDR1 is MGHRA and CDR2 is YSYEKL. The ends were cut back, 0 bases at V and 2 bases at J, with 7 bases in the middle. The CDR3 contains 14 residues. The CDR3, as DNA: TGCGCCAGCAGCCAAGAGCACTCGCAAGAGACCCAGTACTTC. It yields the protein CASSQEHSQETQYF.

The chain recombines TRBV10-3 with TRBJ1-1; unclear D gene. V was trimmed by 0 bases and J by 1 base, leaving 6 bases between them. The germline V gene encodes CDR1 ENHRY and CDR2 SYGVKD. The length of the CDR3 is 14 residues. CDR3 residues: CAISESRSNTEAFF. CDR3 nucleotides: TGTGCCATCAGTGAGTCTCGGTCGAACACTGAAGCTTTCTTT.

The genes are TRBV29-1 and TRBJ1-1; possibly TRBD1 for D (5 bases). This CDR3 comprises 12 residues. The ends were cut back, 6 bases at V and 4 bases at J, with 12 bases in the middle. From germline, CDR1 is SQVTM and CDR2 ANQGSEA. The CDR3 region is CSVPGLVTEAFF. CDR3 DNA sequence: TGCAGCGTCCCAGGGTTGGTCACTGAAGCTTTCTTT.

The V and J genes are TRBV5-5 and TRBJ2-3, with D perhaps matching TRBD1 (5 bases). The CDR3 extends over 15 amino acids. V lost 5 bases to trimming and J lost 5 bases, with 18 bases between them. Germline-derived CDR1 and CDR2 are SGHKS and YYEKEE (reference sequence). The CDR3 nucleotides read TGTGCCAGCAGTTTTCCCAAGTGTAGGGGAGATACGCAGTATTTT. The encoded protein is CASSFPKCRGDTQYF.

The chain has TRBV7-9 and TRBJ2-7; 7 bases are a match to TRBD2. The length of the CDR3 is 15 residues. From germline, CDR1 is SEHNR and CDR2 FQNEAQ (reference sequence). V lost 6 bases, J lost 5 bases, and 13 bases stayed unmatched. For the CDR3, the DNA is TGTGCCAGCAGTCTGGGACTACAGTGGGGGGACGAGCAGTACTTC. Translated: CASSLGLQWGDEQYF.

This rearrangement joins TRBV10-3 to TRBJ2-7; D gene uncertain. The CDR3 covers 16 residues. Germline CDR1 reads ENHRY; CDR2 reads SYGVKD. The V end was cut by 5 bases, the J end by 0 bases, with 17 bases between. CDR3 region: CAISTAPDGLSYEQYF. CDR3 DNA sequence: TGTGCCATCAGTACTGCTCCGGACGGGCTCTCCTACGAGCAGTACTTC.

The rearrangement uses TRBV6-1 and TRBJ2-1, with TRBD1 matching over 7 bases. The CDR3 has 12 amino acids. J was trimmed by 8 bases and V by 3 bases; bases with no gene match: 1. The V gene's germline CDR1 is MNHNS and CDR2 SASEGT. The CDR3, as DNA: TGTGCCAGCAGTGACAGGGGGTATGAGCAGTTCTTC. Translated, it gives CASSDRGYEQFF.

The J gene is TRBJ2-5, the V gene TRBV13; 11 bases match TRBD2. This CDR3 is built from 16 residues. The ends lost 5 bases at V and 5 bases at J; junction bases unmatched: 10. Germline V CDR1 and CDR2: PRHDT, FYEKMQ (reference sequence). The CDR3 spells CASSPPLAGGPETQYF. The CDR3 DNA reads as TGTGCCAGCAGCCCCCCCTTAGCGGGGGGGCCTGAGACCCAGTACTTC.

The V and J genes are TRBV7-6 and TRBJ1-2; D is possibly TRBD1 (6 bases). CDR1 is SGHVS and CDR2 is FNYEAQ in the germline V gene. V dropped 1 base and J dropped 7 bases, with 13 bases sitting between them. The CDR3 has 14 amino acids. The CDR3 sequence: CASSLEVGGPGYTF. For the CDR3, the DNA is TGTGCCAGCAGCTTAGAGGTTGGGGGGCCTGGCTACACCTTC.

There are a few counts of this clone. The rearrangement uses TRBV6-4 and TRBJ2-5; D is ambiguous. The germline CDR1 and CDR2 sequences are MRHNA and SNTAGT. Trimming left V 3 bases short and J 1 base short, with 6 bases between. The CDR3 is made up of 13 amino acids. In DNA, the CDR3 is TGTGCCAGCAGTGAACAGCCCCAAGAGACCCAGTACTTC. Protein: CASSEQPQETQYF.

The rearrangement links TRBV15 to TRBJ1-6, with a weak D call TRBD1 (5 bases). CDR3 length equals 14 residues. V was shortened by 4 bases and J by 13 bases, with 17 bases between the two germline ends. CDR1 is LNHNV, CDR2 YYDKDF, per germline (reference sequence). CDR3 sequence (DNA): TGTGCCACCAGCACCCGGGGGGGTTCCCTTCCCCTCCACTTT. This gives the protein CATSTRGGSLPLHF.

The rearrangement joins TRBV29-1 to TRBJ2-5, with D uncertain. V lost 5 bases and J lost 5, with 3 bases in between. This CDR3 contains 9 residues. CDR1 is SQVTM, CDR2 ANQGSEA, per germline. CDR3 bases: TGCAGCGTTAGGGAGACCCAGTACTTC. Its translation: CSVRETQYF.

V gene TRBV10-3 combines with J gene TRBJ1-3; D may be TRBD1 (5 bases). V gave up 9 bases and J gave up 4 bases, with 13 bases separating them. Germline CDR1 is ENHRY and CDR2 is SYGVKD. CDR3 size: 13 residues. This chain's CDR3 is CAIDQGEGNTIYF. For the CDR3, the DNA is TGTGCCATAGACCAGGGAGAGGGAAACACCATATATTTT.

This chain links TRBV13 with TRBJ1-5, with D unresolved. Trimming stripped 0 bases from V and 6 bases from J, with 6 bases between. Germline CDR1 and CDR2: PRHDT and FYEKMQ (reference sequence). The CDR3 contains 13 residues. CDR3 in amino acids: CASSLGIGQPQHF. The CDR3, as DNA: TGTGCCAGCAGCTTAGGTATCGGTCAGCCCCAGCATTTT.

The chain has TRBV15 and TRBJ2-7; D is uncertain. This CDR3 is 15 amino acids long. Trimming shortened V by 0 bases and J by 5 bases, and 14 bases separated the two germline ends. Germline V CDR1 and CDR2: LNHNV, YYDKDF (reference sequence). The CDR3 sequence is CATSREDLRDHEQYF. CDR3 sequence (DNA): TGTGCCACCAGCAGAGAGGATTTACGCGACCACGAGCAGTACTTC.

The chain carries TRBV21-1 and TRBJ1-1. TRBV21-1 is a listed pseudogene. CDR3 length: 12 residues. The CDR3 is CASSPLKVKAFF. The CDR3 DNA follows: TGTGCCAGCAGCCCCCTAAAAGTGAAAGCTTTCTTT.

The gene calls are TRBV27 and TRBJ1-2; no reliable D call. The germline gives CDR1 MNHEY, CDR2 SMNVEV (reference sequence). The CDR3 length is 16 residues. Trimming cost V 0 bases and J 1 base, with 12 bases left between them. The CDR3 sequence: CASSLSGPDYNYGYTF. The CDR3 DNA sequence: TGTGCCAGCAGTTTATCTGGGCCAGATTATAACTATGGCTACACCTTC.

The genes are TRBV28 and TRBJ2-3; 14 bases agree with TRBD2. There are 19 residues in the CDR3. Germline CDR1 reads MDHEN; CDR2 reads SYDVKM. V dropped 4 bases and J dropped 4; count of bases not matched to a gene: 13. CDR3 sequence: CASSSLGGTSGRLADTQYF. Here the CDR3 DNA reads TGTGCCAGCAGTTCACTTGGGGGGACTAGCGGGAGACTCGCAGATACGCAGTATTTT.

J is TRBJ2-3 and V is TRBV19; D is perhaps TRBD1 (6 bases). The CDR3 is 15 amino acids. Germline V CDR1 and CDR2: LNHDA, SQIVND (reference sequence). Trimming cost V 7 bases and J 2 bases, with 16 bases left between them. CDR3 sequence reads: CASTTGSGLTDTQYF. DNA for the CDR3: TGTGCCAGTACTACAGGGTCGGGGCTCACAGATACGCAGTATTTT.

The chain combines TRBV9 with TRBJ2-5; 14 bases agree with TRBD2. The germline V gene encodes CDR1 SGDLS and CDR2 YYNGEE. V lost 4 bases, J lost 4 bases, and 9 bases stayed unmatched. The length of the CDR3 is 17 residues. The CDR3 region has the DNA TGTGCCAGCAGCCCACCTGGGACTAGCGGGAGAGGAGAGACCCAGTACTTC. Its protein is CASSPPGTSGRGETQYF.

The chain recombines TRBV6-1 with TRBJ2-7; TRBD1 or TRBD2 may be the D gene (5 bases each). The V end lost 7 bases, the J end lost 2 bases, and 15 bases lay between the germline ends. The CDR3 contains 14 residues. CDR1 and CDR2 from the germline V gene are MNHNS and SASEGT. CDR3 DNA: TGTGCCAGCACTCCGGGACCGAGCCCCTACGAGCAGTACTTC. Protein product: CASTPGPSPYEQYF.

In DNA, the CDR3 is TGTGCCAGCAGTCCCATTTTGGGGGAGCTGTTTTTT. Encoded protein: CASSPILGELFF. The chain couples TRBV27 to TRBJ2-2; the D is unclear. Germline lookup yields CDR1 MNHEY and CDR2 SMNVEV (reference sequence). V lost 5 bases and J 8 bases, leaving 9 bases between the germline ends. This CDR3 is 12 amino acids long.

The chain has TRBV10-2 and TRBJ2-4; D possibly corresponds to TRBD2 (6 bases). V was trimmed by 7 bases and J by 1 base, leaving 14 bases between them. The germline CDR1 and CDR2 sequences are WSHSY and SAAADI. CDR3 length: 15 residues. CDR3 DNA: TGCGCCAGCAATGTTGGGGGGAACGCCAAAAACATTCAGTACTTC. This gives the protein CASNVGGNAKNIQYF.

The chain joins TRBV4-1 to TRBJ2-5, with D uncertain. This CDR3 is 15 amino acids long. Germline-derived CDR1 and CDR2 are MGHRA and YSYEKL. Trimming shortened V by 0 bases and J by 5 bases, and 13 bases separated the two germline ends. The CDR3 DNA is TGCGCCAGCAGCCAAGATCTTAGTCATTGGGAGACCCAGTACTTC. Its protein is CASSQDLSHWETQYF.

The CDR3 DNA is TGTGCCAGCAGCACAACCGGACTAGCGAGCAATGAGCAGTTCTTC. Protein product: CASSTTGLASNEQFF. This chain uses TRBV11-2 with TRBJ2-1; 9 bases match TRBD2. This CDR3 contains 15 residues. Germline CDR1 SGHAT, CDR2 FQNNGV. With V trimmed by 5 bases and J by 6 bases, 8 bases remained unmatched.

The V gene is TRBV9, the J gene TRBJ2-1, with 9 bases aligning to TRBD1. The germline V gene has CDR1 SGDLS and CDR2 YYNGEE. The CDR3 contains 15 residues. V shed 7 bases and J 9 bases; nucleotides not matched to a gene: 14. CDR3 region: CASSNPGQGPAEQFF. DNA for the CDR3: TGTGCCAGCTCCAACCCGGGACAGGGTCCAGCTGAGCAGTTCTTC. The full variable domain, in which reference TRBV9 and TRBJ2-1 provide the parts outside the CDR3, is DSGVTQTPKHLITATGQRVTLRCSPRSGDLSVYWYQQSLDQGLQFLIQYYNGEERAKGNILERFSAQQFPDLHSELNLSSLELGDSALYFCASSNPGQGPAEQFFGPGTRLTVL.

This clone showed up just once. This chain links TRBV13 with TRBJ2-3; no firm D call. Trimming cost V 1 base and J 0 bases, with 17 bases left between them. The CDR3 covers 18 residues. CDR1 and CDR2 (germline): PRHDT, FYEKMQ (reference sequence). The DNA for the CDR3 is TGTGCCAGCAGCTTAGACCCCACCGCCCAGAGTAGCACAGATACGCAGTATTTT. This translates into CASSLDPTAQSSTDTQYF. The whole variable domain, remainder taken from reference TRBV13 and TRBJ2-3, is AAGVIQSPRHLIKEKRETATLKCYPIPRHDTVYWYQQGPGQDPQFLISFYEKMQSDKGSIPDRFSAQQFSDYHSELNMSSLELGDSALYFCASSLDPTAQSSTDTQYFGPGTRLTVL.